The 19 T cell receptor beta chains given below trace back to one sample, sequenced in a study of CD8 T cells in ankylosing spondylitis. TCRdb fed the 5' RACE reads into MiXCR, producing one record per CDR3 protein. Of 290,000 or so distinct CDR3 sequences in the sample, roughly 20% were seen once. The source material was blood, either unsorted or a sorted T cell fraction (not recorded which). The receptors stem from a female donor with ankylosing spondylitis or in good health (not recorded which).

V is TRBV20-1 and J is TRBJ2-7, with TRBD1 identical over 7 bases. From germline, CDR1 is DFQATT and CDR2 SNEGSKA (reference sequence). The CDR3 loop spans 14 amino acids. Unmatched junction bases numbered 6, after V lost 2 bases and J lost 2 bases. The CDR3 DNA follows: TGCAGTGCTAGATTAGGGACAGCTACCTACGAGCAGTACTTC. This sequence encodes CSARLGTATYEQYF.

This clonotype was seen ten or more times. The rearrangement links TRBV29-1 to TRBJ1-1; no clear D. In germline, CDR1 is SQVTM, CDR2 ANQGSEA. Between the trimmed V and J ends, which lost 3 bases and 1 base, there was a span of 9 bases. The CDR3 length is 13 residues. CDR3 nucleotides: TGCAGCGTTGACCTCGCGGGGAACACTGAAGCTTTCTTT. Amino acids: CSVDLAGNTEAFF.

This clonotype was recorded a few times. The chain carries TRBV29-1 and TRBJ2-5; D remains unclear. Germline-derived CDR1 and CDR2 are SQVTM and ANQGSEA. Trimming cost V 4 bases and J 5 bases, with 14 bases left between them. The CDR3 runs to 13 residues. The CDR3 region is CSVGQVLRETQYF. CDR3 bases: TGCAGCGTTGGTCAGGTCCTAAGGGAGACCCAGTACTTC.

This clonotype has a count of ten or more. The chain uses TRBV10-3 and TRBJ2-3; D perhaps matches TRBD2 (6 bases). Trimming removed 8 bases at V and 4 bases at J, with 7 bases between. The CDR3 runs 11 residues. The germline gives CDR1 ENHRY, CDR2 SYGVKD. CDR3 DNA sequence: TGTGCCATCGGAGGGGCAGATACGCAGTATTTT. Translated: CAIGGADTQYF.

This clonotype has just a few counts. The CDR3 DNA reads TGCAGTGCCCAGGGGGCCGCTAACTATGGCTACACCTTC. Translated: CSAQGAANYGYTF. The rearrangement links TRBV20-1 to TRBJ1-2, with TRBD1 matching over 8 bases. The CDR3 loop spans 13 amino acids. Trimming at V came to 6 bases and at J to 0 bases, leaving 3 bases not matched to a gene. The V gene's germline CDR1 is DFQATT and CDR2 SNEGSKA (reference sequence).

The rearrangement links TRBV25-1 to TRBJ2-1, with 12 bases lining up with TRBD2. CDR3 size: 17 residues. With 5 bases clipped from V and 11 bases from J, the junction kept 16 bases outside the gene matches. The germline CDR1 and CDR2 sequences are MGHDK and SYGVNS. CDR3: CASSISSSGRAAGKQFF. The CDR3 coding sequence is TGTGCCAGCAGTATCTCCTCTAGCGGGAGGGCCGCAGGGAAGCAGTTCTTC.

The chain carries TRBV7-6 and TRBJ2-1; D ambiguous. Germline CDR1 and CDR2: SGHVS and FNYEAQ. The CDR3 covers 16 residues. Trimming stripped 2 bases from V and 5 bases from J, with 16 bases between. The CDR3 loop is CASSLTGPRIHNEQFF. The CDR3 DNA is TGTGCCAGCAGCTTAACCGGCCCAAGGATCCACAATGAGCAGTTCTTC.

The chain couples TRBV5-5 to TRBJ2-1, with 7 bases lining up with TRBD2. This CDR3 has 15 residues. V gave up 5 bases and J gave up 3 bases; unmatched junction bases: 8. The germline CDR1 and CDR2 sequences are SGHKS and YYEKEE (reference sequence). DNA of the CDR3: TGTGCCAGCAGTTCGGGACTACCCCTCTACAATGAGCAGTTCTTC. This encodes CASSSGLPLYNEQFF.

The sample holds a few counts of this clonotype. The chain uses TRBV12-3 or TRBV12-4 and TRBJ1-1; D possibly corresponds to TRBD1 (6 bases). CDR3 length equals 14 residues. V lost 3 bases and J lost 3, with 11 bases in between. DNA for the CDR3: TGTGCCAGCAGTTTTAGAGGGGGGTACACTGAAGCTTTCTTT. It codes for CASSFRGGYTEAFF.

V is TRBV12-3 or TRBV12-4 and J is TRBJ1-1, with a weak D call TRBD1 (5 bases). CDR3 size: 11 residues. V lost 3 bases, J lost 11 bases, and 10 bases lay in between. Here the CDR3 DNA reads TGTGCCAGCAGTTTCGGGGGTGGGGCTTTCTTT. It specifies CASSFGGGAFF.

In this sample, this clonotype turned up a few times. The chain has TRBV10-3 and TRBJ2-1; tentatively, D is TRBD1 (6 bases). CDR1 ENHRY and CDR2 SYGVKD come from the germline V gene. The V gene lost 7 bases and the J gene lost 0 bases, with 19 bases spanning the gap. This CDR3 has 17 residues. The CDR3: CAIKNPGQELSYNEQFF. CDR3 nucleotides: TGTGCCATCAAGAATCCGGGACAAGAACTCTCCTACAATGAGCAGTTCTTC.

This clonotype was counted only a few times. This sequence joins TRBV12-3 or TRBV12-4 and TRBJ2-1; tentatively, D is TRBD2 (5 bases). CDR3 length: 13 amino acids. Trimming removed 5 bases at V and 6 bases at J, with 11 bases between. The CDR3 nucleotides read TGTGCCAGCAGTGCGACTATACCCAATGAGCAGTTCTTC. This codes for CASSATIPNEQFF.

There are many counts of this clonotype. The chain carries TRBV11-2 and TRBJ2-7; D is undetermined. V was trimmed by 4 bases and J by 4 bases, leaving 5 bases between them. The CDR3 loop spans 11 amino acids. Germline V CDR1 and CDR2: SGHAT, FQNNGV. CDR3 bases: TGTGCCAGCAGCTCCTATTACGAGCAGTACTTC. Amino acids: CASSSYYEQYF. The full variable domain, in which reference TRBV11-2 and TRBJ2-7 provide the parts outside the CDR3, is EAGVAQSPRYKIIEKRQSVAFWCNPISGHATLYWYQQILGQGPKLLIQFQNNGVVDDSQLPKDRFSAERLKGVDSTLKIQPAKLEDSAVYLCASSSYYEQYFGPGTRLTVT.

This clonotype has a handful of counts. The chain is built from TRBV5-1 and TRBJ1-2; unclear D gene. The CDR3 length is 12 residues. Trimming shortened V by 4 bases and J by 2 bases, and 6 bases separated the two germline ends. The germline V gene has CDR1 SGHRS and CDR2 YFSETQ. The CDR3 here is CASSPDNYGYTF. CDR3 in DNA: TGCGCCAGCAGCCCCGACAACTATGGCTACACCTTC.

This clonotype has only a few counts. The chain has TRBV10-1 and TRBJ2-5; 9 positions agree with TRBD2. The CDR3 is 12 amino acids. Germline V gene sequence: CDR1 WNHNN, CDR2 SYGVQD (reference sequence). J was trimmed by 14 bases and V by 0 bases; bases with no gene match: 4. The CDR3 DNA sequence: TGCGCCAGCAGTGAGTCTGGACTAGCGACCTACTTC. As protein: CASSESGLATYF.

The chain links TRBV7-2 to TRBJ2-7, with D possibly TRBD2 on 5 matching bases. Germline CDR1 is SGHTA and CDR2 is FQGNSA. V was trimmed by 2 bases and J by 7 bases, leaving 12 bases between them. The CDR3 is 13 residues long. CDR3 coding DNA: TGTGCCAGCAGCTTATATTCCGAGGGAGAGCAGTACTTC. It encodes CASSLYSEGEQYF.

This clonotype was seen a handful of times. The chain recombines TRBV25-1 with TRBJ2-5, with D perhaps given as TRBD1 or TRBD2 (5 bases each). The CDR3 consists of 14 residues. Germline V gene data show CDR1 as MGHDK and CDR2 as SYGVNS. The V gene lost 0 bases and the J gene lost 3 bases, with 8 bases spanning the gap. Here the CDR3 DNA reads TGTGCCAGCAGTGAATACGTGGGGGAAGAGACCCAGTACTTC. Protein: CASSEYVGEETQYF.

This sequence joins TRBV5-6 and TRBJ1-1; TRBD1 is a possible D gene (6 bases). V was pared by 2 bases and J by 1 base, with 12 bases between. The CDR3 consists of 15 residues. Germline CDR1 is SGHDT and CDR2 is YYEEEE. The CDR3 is CASSLIDRPNTEAFF. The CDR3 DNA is TGTGCCAGCAGCTTAATTGACAGGCCGAACACTGAAGCTTTCTTT. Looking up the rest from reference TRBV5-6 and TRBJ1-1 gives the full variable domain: DAGVTQSPTHLIKTRGQQVTLRCSPKSGHDTVSWYQQALGQGPQFIFQYYEEEERQRGNFPDRFSGHQFPNYSSELNVNALLLGDSALYLCASSLIDRPNTEAFFGQGTRLTVV.

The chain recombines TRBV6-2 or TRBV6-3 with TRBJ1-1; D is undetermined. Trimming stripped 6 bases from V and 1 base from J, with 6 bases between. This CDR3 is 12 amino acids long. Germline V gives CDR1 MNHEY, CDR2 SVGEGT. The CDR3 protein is CASRDPNTEAFF. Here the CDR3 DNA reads TGTGCCAGCAGAGATCCGAACACTGAAGCTTTCTTT.